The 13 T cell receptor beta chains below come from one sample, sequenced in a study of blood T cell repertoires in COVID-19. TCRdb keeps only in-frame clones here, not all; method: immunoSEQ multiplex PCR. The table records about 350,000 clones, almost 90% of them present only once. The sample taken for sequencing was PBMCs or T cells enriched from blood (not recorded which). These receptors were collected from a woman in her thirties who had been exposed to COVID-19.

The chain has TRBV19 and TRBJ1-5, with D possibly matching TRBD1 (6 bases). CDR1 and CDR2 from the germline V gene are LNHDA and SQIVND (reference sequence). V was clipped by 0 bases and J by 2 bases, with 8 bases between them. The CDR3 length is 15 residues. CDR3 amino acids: CASSIETGRNQPQHF. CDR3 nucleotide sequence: TGTGCCAGTAGTATAGAAACAGGGCGCAATCAGCCCCAGCATTTT.

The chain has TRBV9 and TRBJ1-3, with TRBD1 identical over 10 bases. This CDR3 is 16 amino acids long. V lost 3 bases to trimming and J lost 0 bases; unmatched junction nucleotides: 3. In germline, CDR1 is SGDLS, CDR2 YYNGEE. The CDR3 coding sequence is TGTGCCAGCAGCGACCGGGACAGGGGCTCTGGAAACACCATATATTTT. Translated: CASSDRDRGSGNTIYF. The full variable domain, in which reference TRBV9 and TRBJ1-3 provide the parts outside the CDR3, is DSGVTQTPKHLITATGQRVTLRCSPRSGDLSVYWYQQSLDQGLQFLIQYYNGEERAKGNILERFSAQQFPDLHSELNLSSLELGDSALYFCASSDRDRGSGNTIYFGEGSWLTVV.

The CDR3 DNA is TGTGCCAGCAGTACCATGGAAGCGTTGGCAAGCACAGATACGCAGTATTTT. Translating gives CASSTMEALASTDTQYF. This rearrangement joins TRBV28 to TRBJ2-3; no clear D gene. The CDR3 loop spans 17 amino acids. V lost 5 bases and J lost 0, with 18 bases in between. The V gene's germline CDR1 is MDHEN and CDR2 SYDVKM.

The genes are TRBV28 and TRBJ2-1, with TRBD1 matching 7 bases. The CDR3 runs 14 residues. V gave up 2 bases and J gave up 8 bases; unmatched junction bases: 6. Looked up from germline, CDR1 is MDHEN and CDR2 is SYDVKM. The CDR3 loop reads CASSLPQGIHEQFF. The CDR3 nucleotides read TGTGCCAGCAGTTTACCACAGGGGATCCATGAGCAGTTCTTC.

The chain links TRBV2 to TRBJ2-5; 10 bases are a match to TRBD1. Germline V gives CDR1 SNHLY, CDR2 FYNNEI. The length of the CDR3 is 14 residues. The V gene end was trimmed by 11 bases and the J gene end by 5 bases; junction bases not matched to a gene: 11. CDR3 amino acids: CAGGGTGVVETQYF. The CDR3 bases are TGTGCCGGCGGGGGGACAGGGGTAGTGGAGACCCAGTACTTC. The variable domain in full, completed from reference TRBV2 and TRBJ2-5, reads EPEVTQTPSHQVTQMGQEVILRCVPISNHLYFYWYRQILGQKVEFLVSFYNNEISEKSEIFDDQFSVERPDGSNFTLKIRSTKLEDSAMYFCAGGGTGVVETQYFGPGTRLLVL.

CDR3 coding DNA: TGTGCCAGCAGCCACCGGCGGGGGCAGGGCAATGAAAAACTGTTTTTT. This encodes CASSHRRGQGNEKLFF. The gene calls are TRBV3-1 (or the pseudogene TRBV3-2) and TRBJ1-4; tentative D call: TRBD1 (6 bases). The V gene lost 3 bases and the J gene lost 5 bases, with 16 bases spanning the gap. This CDR3 spans 16 amino acids. Germline loops: CDR1 LGHDT, CDR2 YNNKEL (reference sequence).

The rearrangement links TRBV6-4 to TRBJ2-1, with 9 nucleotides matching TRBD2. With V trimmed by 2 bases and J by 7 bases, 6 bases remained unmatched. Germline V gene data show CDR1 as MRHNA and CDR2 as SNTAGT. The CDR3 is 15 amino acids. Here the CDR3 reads CASSDAGGPRNEQFF. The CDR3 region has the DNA TGTGCCAGCAGTGACGCGGGAGGGCCCCGTAATGAGCAGTTCTTC.

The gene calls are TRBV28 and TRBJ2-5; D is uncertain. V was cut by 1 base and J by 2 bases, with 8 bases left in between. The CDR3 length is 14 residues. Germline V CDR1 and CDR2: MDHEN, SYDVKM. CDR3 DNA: TGTGCCAGCAGTTTATATGGCCAGCAAGAGACCCAGTACTTC. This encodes CASSLYGQQETQYF. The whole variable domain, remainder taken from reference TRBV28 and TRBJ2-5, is DVKVTQSSRYLVKRTGEKVFLECVQDMDHENMFWYRQDPGLGLRLIYFSYDVKMKEKGDIPEGYSVSREKKERFSLILESASTNQTSMYLCASSLYGQQETQYFGPGTRLLVL.

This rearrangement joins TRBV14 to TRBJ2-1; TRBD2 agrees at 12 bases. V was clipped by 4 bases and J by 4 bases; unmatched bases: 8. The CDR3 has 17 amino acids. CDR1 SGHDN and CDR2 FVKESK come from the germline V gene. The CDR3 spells CASSRWTSGESYNEQFF. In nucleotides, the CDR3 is TGTGCCAGCAGCCGCTGGACTAGCGGGGAATCTTACAATGAGCAGTTCTTC.

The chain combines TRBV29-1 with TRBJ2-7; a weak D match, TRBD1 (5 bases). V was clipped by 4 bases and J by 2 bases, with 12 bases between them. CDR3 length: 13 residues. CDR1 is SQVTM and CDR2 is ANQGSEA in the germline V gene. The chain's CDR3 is CSVVRQGPYEQYF. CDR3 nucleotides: TGCAGCGTTGTCAGGCAGGGTCCCTACGAGCAGTACTTC.

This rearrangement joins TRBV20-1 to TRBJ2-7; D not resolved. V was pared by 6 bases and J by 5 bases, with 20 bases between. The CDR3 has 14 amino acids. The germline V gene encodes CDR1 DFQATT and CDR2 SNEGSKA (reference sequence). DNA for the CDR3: TGCAGTGCCAGTCATAGCTATTCATCGAACGAGCAGTACTTC. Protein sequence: CSASHSYSSNEQYF.

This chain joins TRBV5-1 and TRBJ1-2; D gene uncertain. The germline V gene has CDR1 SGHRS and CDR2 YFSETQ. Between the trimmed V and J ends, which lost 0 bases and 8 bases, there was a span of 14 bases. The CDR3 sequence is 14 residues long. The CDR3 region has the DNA TGCGCCAGCAGCTTGGAACGGTTTGAGGTCGGCTACACCTTC. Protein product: CASSLERFEVGYTF.

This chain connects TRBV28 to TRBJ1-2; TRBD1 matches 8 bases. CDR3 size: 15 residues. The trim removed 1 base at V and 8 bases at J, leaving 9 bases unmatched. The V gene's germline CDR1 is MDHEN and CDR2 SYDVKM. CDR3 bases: TGTGCCAGCAGTTTATCGGCAGGGGGCGCCGGGGGCTACACCTTC. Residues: CASSLSAGGAGGYTF.